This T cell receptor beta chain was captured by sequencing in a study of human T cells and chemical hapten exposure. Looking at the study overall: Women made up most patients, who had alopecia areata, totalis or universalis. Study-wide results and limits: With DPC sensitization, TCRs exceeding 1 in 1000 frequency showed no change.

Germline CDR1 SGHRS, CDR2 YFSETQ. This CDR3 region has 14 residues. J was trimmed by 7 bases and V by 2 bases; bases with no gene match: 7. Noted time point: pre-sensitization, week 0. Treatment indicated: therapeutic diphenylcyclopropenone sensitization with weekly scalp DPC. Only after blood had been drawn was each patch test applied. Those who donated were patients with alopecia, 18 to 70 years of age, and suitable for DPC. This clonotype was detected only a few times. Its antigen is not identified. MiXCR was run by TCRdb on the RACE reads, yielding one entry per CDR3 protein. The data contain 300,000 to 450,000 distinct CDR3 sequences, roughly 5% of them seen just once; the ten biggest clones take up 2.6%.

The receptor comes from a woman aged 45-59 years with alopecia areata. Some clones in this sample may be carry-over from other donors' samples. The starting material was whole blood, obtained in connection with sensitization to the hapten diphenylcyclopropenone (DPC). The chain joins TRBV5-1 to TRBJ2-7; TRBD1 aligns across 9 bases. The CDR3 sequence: CASSFGTGLGEQYF. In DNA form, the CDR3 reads TGCGCCAGCAGCTTCGGGACAGGGCTAGGAGAGCAGTACTTC.